This TCR beta chain was identified in a study of blood T cell repertoires in COVID-19. Across the whole study: T cells, B-cell-depleted T cells, or PBMCs supplied cDNA or gDNA.

The repertoire was sequenced with immunoSEQ multiplex PCR; TCRdb's copy has only in-frame clones and lacks some. Among some 250,000 clones listed, 70% to 90% were seen once. CDR1 SGHRS and CDR2 YFSETQ come from the germline V gene. This CDR3 contains 14 residues. The V gene end was trimmed by 5 bases and the J gene end by 3 bases; junction bases not matched to a gene: 8. The study recruited people aged 18 to 89 years across approximately 23 US areas. Assignments of participants to cohorts depended upon their own reported clinical history. Two consecutive negative NP/OP PCR tests, clearance, or resolved symptoms defined Cohort 3 recovery.

The chain links TRBV5-1 to TRBJ2-7, with 7 bases fitting TRBD1. This sequence was found in a woman between 50 and 59 years old who had recovered from COVID-19. The sequenced material came from PBMCs or T cells enriched from blood (not recorded which). The DNA for the CDR3 is TGCGCCAGCAGTCCGACAGGGAGAAGCTACGAGCAGTACTTC. Translated, it gives CASSPTGRSYEQYF.